The clone carrying this TCR beta chain has a count of ten or more. According to the study, TCR beta libraries were built with iRepertoire HTBI primers and CDR3-region Arm-PCR. TCRdb reprocessed the multiplex PCR reads via MiXCR and lists one record per CDR3 protein. Of approximately 270,000 distinct CDR3 sequences in the sample, more than 15% were seen once. The V gene lost 3 bases and the J gene lost 2 bases, with 17 bases spanning the gap. The CDR3 runs to 16 residues. Germline-derived CDR1 and CDR2 are MNHGY and SVAAGI. The sample originates from a study of regulatory T cells in long-lasting Graves disease. Stated time point: newly diagnosed GD, antithyroid drugs for less than 3 months. The TCR library was made from RNA that had been extracted from PBMCs in TRIzol. A further study also used this sample, focusing on T cells in Graves' hyperthyroidism and ophthalmopathy.

This TCR was recovered from a woman aged 25 to 39 with Graves disease. This sample comprised peripheral blood mononuclear cells (PBMCs), obtained at new diagnosis, from a patient treated with antithyroid drugs. This chain uses TRBV6-9 with TRBJ2-7, with a tentative D call TRBD2 (7 bases). The CDR3 bases are TGTGCCAGCAGTTACGGGGGTGGGGGGGGCGCCTACGAGCAGTACTTC. Protein product: CASSYGGGGGAYEQYF.